This paragraph covers one T cell receptor beta chain sequence. The data are from a study of blood T cell repertoires in COVID-19. Study background: The United States, Italy and Spain supplied acute and convalescent COVID-19 samples. Sources were T cells, B-cell-depleted T cells, or PBMCs; the material itself was cDNA or gDNA.

Original methodology: Researchers report that nucleated cell counts were estimated from reference gene primer amplification. Here immunoSEQ multiplex PCR was the method, and the copy in TCRdb shows in-frame clones only, minus some. D and trimming come from the DNA, and the V and J calls and clone size come from that table. The table includes 250,000 to 300,000 clones, around 81% detected once. Germline assignment: CDR1 SGHDT and CDR2 YYEEEE. This CDR3 is built from 17 residues. Trimming shortened V by 0 bases and J by 1 base, and 16 bases separated the two germline ends. The genes are TRBV5-6 and TRBJ1-2; a weak D match, TRBD1 (5 bases). The receptor's source is a woman in her sixties with active or convalescent COVID-19. The sequenced sample consisted of peripheral blood. This chain's CDR3 is CASSLGATETFNYGYTF. The CDR3 nucleotides are TGTGCCAGCAGCTTGGGAGCGACAGAGACTTTTAACTATGGCTACACCTTC.